Listed below are T cell receptor beta chains from one sample, sequenced in a study of blood T cell repertoires in COVID-19. The method was immunoSEQ multiplex PCR; TCRdb's version includes in-frame clones alone and lacks a portion of them. The sample shows nearly 250,000 clones, more than 75% of them seen only once. Sequencing was carried out using peripheral blood. The receptors here all came from an older woman who had recovered from COVID-19. The CDR3 runs from the conserved cysteine through the conserved F or W. Fields, in order: D gene, clone size, V gene, J gene, CDR3 protein, CDR3 DNA. D genes are given only for firm matches. Part of the rows lack a size; the others show once, few, many or a class for expanded clones.

NA,NA,TRBV19,TRBJ1-2,CASILNRGGNGYTF,TGTGCCAGTATCTTAAACAGAGGAGGAAACGGCTACACCTTC
NA,NA,TRBV21-1,TRBJ1-1,CASSRTGNTEAFF,TGTGCCAGCAGCAGGACAGGGAACACTGAAGCTTTCTTT
NA,few,TRBV4-2,TRBJ1-1,CASSQEAASTEAFF,TGTGCCAGCAGCCAAGAGGCGGCGTCCACTGAAGCTTTCTTT
TRBD1,NA,TRBV10-3,TRBJ1-5,CAISDQQGGNQPQHF,TGTGCCATCAGTGATCAACAGGGGGGCAATCAGCCCCAGCATTTT
TRBD2,NA,TRBV3-1/TRBV3-2,TRBJ2-5,CASSQFPLAGGHSAQETQYF,TGTGCCAGCAGCCAATTCCCACTAGCGGGGGGGCACTCTGCACAAGAGACCCAGTACTTC
NA,NA,TRBV5-1,TRBJ2-7,CASSLSAGVGEQYF,TGCGCCAGCAGCTTGTCTGCCGGGGTGGGTGAGCAGTACTTC
TRBD2,NA,TRBV7-2,TRBJ2-3,CASSLSGGTDTQYF,TGTGCCAGCAGCTTATCGGGGGGGACAGATACGCAGTATTTT
TRBD1,NA,TRBV4-3,TRBJ1-6,CASSQDDRGRSLHF,TGCGCCAGCAGCCAAGATGACAGGGGGCGATCCCTCCACTTT
NA,once,TRBV9,TRBJ2-3,CASSPWGGYEGDTQYF,TGTGCCAGCAGCCCCTGGGGGGGCTATGAGGGAGATACGCAGTATTTT
NA,NA,TRBV18,TRBJ2-5,CASSPPSQKETQYF,TGTGCCAGCTCACCACCTTCCCAGAAAGAGACCCAGTACTTC
NA,NA,TRBV5-1,TRBJ1-1,CASSSGSLRLEAFF,TGCGCCAGCAGCTCCGGGTCCCTAAGACTAGAAGCTTTCTTT
NA,once,TRBV5-1,TRBJ1-1,CASSLDRVRTEAFF,TGCGCCAGCAGCTTGGACAGGGTAAGAACTGAAGCTTTCTTT
NA,NA,TRBV15,TRBJ2-3,CATSRDFGGGSDTQYF,TGTGCCACCAGCAGAGATTTTGGGGGCGGATCAGATACGCAGTATTTT
TRBD1,few,TRBV28,TRBJ1-4,CASSLDREGEKLFF,TGTGCCAGCAGTTTAGACAGGGAAGGTGAAAAACTGTTTTTT
TRBD1,NA,TRBV4-3,TRBJ2-2,CASSPGTGLTGELFF,TGCGCCAGCAGCCCGGGGACAGGGTTGACCGGGGAGCTGTTTTTT
NA,few,TRBV7-9,TRBJ1-2,CASRAAGINYGYTF,TGTGCCAGCAGAGCCGCAGGGATTAACTATGGCTACACCTTC
TRBD1,few,TRBV5-5,TRBJ1-2,CASSTGQARFYGYTF,TGTGCCAGCAGCACAGGACAGGCCCGGTTCTATGGCTACACCTTC
TRBD2,NA,TRBV7-8,TRBJ2-5,CASSRNGGGAFLKETQYF,TGTGCCAGCAGCCGCAACGGGGGGGGCGCCTTTTTAAAAGAGACCCAGTACTTC
NA,NA,TRBV5-6,TRBJ2-1,CASKLALLDNEQFF,TGTGCCAGCAAACTAGCCCTCCTAGACAATGAGCAGTTCTTC
NA,NA,TRBV12-3/TRBV12-4,TRBJ2-7,CASSRGAVGYF,TGTGCCAGCAGTCGGGGGGCGGTTGGTTACTTC
TRBD2,NA,TRBV28,TRBJ2-7,CASSSPGASGAGEQYF,TGTGCCAGCAGTTCACCCGGGGCTAGCGGGGCGGGGGAGCAGTACTTC
TRBD1,NA,TRBV4-3,TRBJ2-5,CASSQDTGVSAPNPQYF,TGCGCCAGCAGCCAAGACACAGGGGTCTCGGCCCCTAACCCCCAGTACTTC
NA,once,TRBV6-2/TRBV6-3,TRBJ2-2,CASSREAGELFF,TGTGCCAGCAGCCGCGAAGCCGGGGAGCTGTTTTTT
NA,NA,TRBV7-8,TRBJ1-6,CASSLSSKADSPLHF,TGTGCCAGCAGCTTATCGTCTAAGGCGGATTCACCCCTCCACTTT
NA,NA,TRBV28,TRBJ1-2,CASSLQYYGYTF,TGTGCCAGCAGTTTACAATACTATGGCTACACCTTC
TRBD2,NA,TRBV7-2,TRBJ2-7,CASSFGGGVVEQYF,TGTGCCAGCAGCTTCGGCGGGGGGGTGGTCGAGCAGTACTTC
NA,NA,TRBV7-9,TRBJ1-3,CASSPPSGNTIYF,TGTGCCAGCAGCCCCCCCTCGGGAAACACCATATATTTT
TRBD1,few,TRBV6-2/TRBV6-3,TRBJ2-7,CASSFWTGGFSYEQYF,TGTGCCAGCAGTTTCTGGACAGGAGGTTTCTCCTACGAGCAGTACTTC
NA,NA,TRBV6-5,TRBJ2-7,CASTPPRGTYEQYF,TGTGCCAGCACCCCTCCCCGGGGGACCTACGAGCAGTACTTC
TRBD2,NA,TRBV28,TRBJ2-7,CASSPLGLAGGRSSYEQYF,TGTGCCAGCAGCCCCCTGGGACTAGCGGGGGGGAGGAGCTCCTACGAGCAGTACTTC
NA,NA,TRBV12-3/TRBV12-4,TRBJ2-1,CASKNSGANEQFF,TGTGCCAGCAAAAATTCAGGGGCCAATGAGCAGTTCTTC
TRBD2,NA,TRBV7-2,TRBJ2-5,CASSFQLAGGWETQYF,TGTGCCAGCAGCTTCCAGTTAGCGGGCGGGTGGGAGACCCAGTACTTC
TRBD2,NA,TRBV7-9,TRBJ2-3,CASSRTSGISADTQYF,TGTGCCAGCAGCAGGACTAGCGGGATTTCGGCAGATACGCAGTATTTT
NA,NA,TRBV7-9,TRBJ2-1,CATQGNEQFF,TGTGCCACGCAGGGCAATGAGCAGTTCTTC
NA,NA,TRBV6-4,TRBJ2-7,CALSGSYEQYF,TGTGCACTTTCGGGGTCCTACGAGCAGTACTTC
TRBD2,NA,TRBV9,TRBJ2-1,CASSVGLSGGPGDEQFF,TGTGCCAGCAGCGTAGGGCTTAGCGGGGGGCCGGGCGATGAGCAGTTCTTC
NA,NA,TRBV5-6,TRBJ1-2,CASRLGAYGYTF,TGTGCCAGCAGATTGGGGGCCTATGGCTACACCTTC
TRBD1,NA,TRBV10-3,TRBJ2-7,CAISIGTEGQYF,TGTGCCATCAGTATAGGGACAGAAGGGCAGTACTTC
TRBD1,NA,TRBV15,TRBJ1-5,CATSRRQGASNQPQHF,TGTGCCACCAGCAGAAGACAGGGGGCGAGCAATCAGCCCCAGCATTTT
TRBD1,NA,TRBV7-3,TRBJ2-1,CASSRDREGEQFF,TGTGCCAGCAGTCGGGACAGGGAGGGTGAGCAGTTCTTC
NA,once,TRBV23-1,TRBJ1-5,CASSQSGGRPSNQPQHF,TGCGCCAGCAGTCAATCGGGGGGGCGACCGAGCAATCAGCCCCAGCATTTT